The clone carrying this T cell receptor beta chain was counted ten times or more. What it binds is unknown. Construction of TCR beta libraries was performed using quantitative 5'-RACE with molecular barcodes. TCRdb reprocessed the 5' RACE reads with MiXCR, giving one entry per CDR3 protein. Of roughly 120,000 distinct CDR3 sequences in the sample, over 6% are singletons; the top ten hold more than 10%. CDR3 length: 14 residues. V was cut by 4 bases and J by 4 bases, with 15 bases left in between. In germline, CDR1 is SGHRS, CDR2 YFSETQ. This sample is drawn from a study of CD8 T cells in ankylosing spondylitis. Study outcomes and limitations: Seven to nine highly homologous variants made up a TCR beta motif that seemed to typify ankylosing spondylitis blood. In synovial fluid and blood from reactive arthritis, some motif variants were previously reported. The authors reported significant enrichment of disease-linked clones in matched ankylosing spondylitis synovial fluid.

The specimen was blood, either unsorted or a sorted T cell fraction (not recorded which). The receptor was isolated from a male donor with ankylosing spondylitis or in good health (not recorded which). The chain carries TRBV5-1 and TRBJ2-7, with a tentative D call TRBD2 (5 bases). The CDR3 coding sequence is TGCGCCAGCAGCCCAGCTAGCCCCGTATACGAGCAGTACTTC. It yields the protein CASSPASPVYEQYF.